This T cell receptor beta chain is from a study of blood T cell repertoires in COVID-19. Profiled with immunoSEQ multiplex PCR; TCRdb holds only in-frame clones, not every one. The table lists tens of thousands of clones, around 86% of them singletons. The CDR3 spans 16 residues. The germline V gene has CDR1 SGHAT and CDR2 FQDESV (reference sequence). The J segment lost 4 bases and the V segment lost 5 bases, leaving 11 bases of the junction unmatched. The chain joins TRBV11-1 to TRBJ2-3, with 8 bases fitting TRBD1. Sequencing was performed on peripheral blood. The source is a human donor in a cohort sampled during active COVID-19. The donor label of this sample is uncertain. In nucleotides, the CDR3 is TGTGCCAGCAGCCGAATGGACAGGGTAAAGCCAGATACGCAGTATTTT. Translating gives CASSRMDRVKPDTQYF. Supplemented by reference TRBV11-1 and TRBJ2-3, the full variable domain reads EAEVAQSPRYKITEKSQAVAFWCDPISGHATLYWYRQILGQGPELLVQFQDESVVDDSQLPKDRFSAERLKGVDSTLKIQPAELGDSAMYLCASSRMDRVKPDTQYFGPGTRLTVL.